The T cell receptor (beta chain) under discussion was sequenced for a study of blood T cell repertoires in COVID-19. Across the study: Samples taken during acute and convalescent COVID-19 were collected in the United States, Italy and Spain. T cells, B-cell-depleted T cells, or PBMCs provided the cDNA or gDNA that served as material.

Per the study methods: Estimation of nucleated cell counts was performed using reference gene primer amplification. Clones were read by immunoSEQ multiplex PCR, and TCRdb kept only the in-frame ones, dropping some. For V, J and clone size, that table is used; D and trimming come from the DNA. This sample has fewer than 85,000 clones; about 87% occur once, and the top ten carry 7% to 10%. In germline, CDR1 is SGHVS, CDR2 FQNEAQ. The V and J ends lost 4 bases and 0 bases, in that order; junction bases with no gene match: 5. The CDR3 length is 16 residues. This rearrangement joins TRBV7-8 to TRBJ1-3; 8 nucleotides agree with TRBD1. This TCR was recovered from a human donor in a cohort sampled during active COVID-19. The sequenced material came from peripheral blood. CDR3 sequence: CASSSQGAPSGNTIYF. In nucleotides, the CDR3 is TGTGCCAGCAGCTCGCAGGGGGCACCCTCTGGAAACACCATATATTTT.